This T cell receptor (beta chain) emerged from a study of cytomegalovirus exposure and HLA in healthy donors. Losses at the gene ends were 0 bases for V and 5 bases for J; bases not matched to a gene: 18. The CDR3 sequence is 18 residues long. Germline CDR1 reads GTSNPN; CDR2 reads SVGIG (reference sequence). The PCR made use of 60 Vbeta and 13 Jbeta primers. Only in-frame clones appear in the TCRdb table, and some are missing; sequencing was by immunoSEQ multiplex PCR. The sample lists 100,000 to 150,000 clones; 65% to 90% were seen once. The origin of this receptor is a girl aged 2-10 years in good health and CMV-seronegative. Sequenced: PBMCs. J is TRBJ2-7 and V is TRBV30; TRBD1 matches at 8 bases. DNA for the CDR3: TGTGCCTGGAGTGTTGGGGCAGGGGGCGCTTTTGTTGCGGACGAGCAGTACTTC. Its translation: CAWSVGAGGAFVADEQYF.